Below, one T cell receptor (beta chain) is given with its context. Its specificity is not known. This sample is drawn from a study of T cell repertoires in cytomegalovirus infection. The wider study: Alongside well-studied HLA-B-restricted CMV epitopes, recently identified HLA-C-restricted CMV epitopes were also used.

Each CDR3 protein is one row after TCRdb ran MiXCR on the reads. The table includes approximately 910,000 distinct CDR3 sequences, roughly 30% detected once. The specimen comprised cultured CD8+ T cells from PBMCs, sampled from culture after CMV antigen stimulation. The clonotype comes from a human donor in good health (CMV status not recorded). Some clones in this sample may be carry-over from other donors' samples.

DNA for the CDR3: TGCAGCGTTCTCGGGAGCGCTGGGGCCAACGTCCTGACTTTC. Amino acid sequence: CSVLGSAGANVLTF. The chain uses TRBV29-1 and TRBJ2-6; maybe TRBD2 (6 bases). V lost 5 bases and J 2 bases, leaving 10 bases between the germline ends. CDR1 is SQVTM, CDR2 ANQGSEA, per germline. CDR3 size: 14 residues.